This entry lists 22 T cell receptor beta chains sequenced from one sample in a study of OX40 agonist ivuxolimab in advanced cancers. Some clones are missing from TCRdb's copy, which holds only in-frame ones; the method was immunoSEQ multiplex PCR. The profile shows 30,000 to 40,000 clones, more than 70% of them singletons. Source: CD4+ or CD8+ T cells sorted from blood, taken in a trial of the OX40 agonist ivuxolimab. These receptors were obtained from an adult with an advanced solid tumor such as melanoma, head and neck, liver or kidney cancer.

In nucleotides, the CDR3 is TGTGCCAGCAGCCAAGGGACAGGGGGCTCCTACGAGCAGTACTTC. Translation: CASSQGTGGSYEQYF. V gene TRBV4-2 combines with J gene TRBJ2-7, with 10 positions matching TRBD1. V trimming: 1 base; J trimming: 0 bases; junction bases outside the gene matches: 0. The CDR3 is 15 amino acids. Germline-derived CDR1 and CDR2 are LGHNA and YNFKEQ.

V and J are TRBV5-1 and TRBJ1-3, with D hard to call. V was shortened by 4 bases and J by 3 bases, with 17 bases between the two germline ends. Germline CDR1 is SGHRS and CDR2 is YFSETQ. This CDR3 spans 16 amino acids. The CDR3 DNA reads as TGCGCCAGCAGCCTATATTCGCATGGAGGTGGAAACACCATATATTTT. This sequence encodes CASSLYSHGGGNTIYF.

The chain uses TRBV7-2 and TRBJ1-5; D is unresolved. Germline lookup yields CDR1 SGHTA and CDR2 FQGNSA. The CDR3 totals 15 residues. Trimming removed 1 base at V and 0 bases at J, with 7 bases between. CDR3 sequence reads: CASSLGRYSNQPQHF. The CDR3 DNA is TGTGCCAGCAGCTTAGGGCGTTATAGCAATCAGCCCCAGCATTTT.

The chain has TRBV15 and TRBJ1-5, with D perhaps matching TRBD1 (5 bases). V lost 0 bases and J 7 bases, leaving 16 bases between the germline ends. Per the germline V gene, CDR1 is LNHNV and CDR2 is YYDKDF (reference sequence). The CDR3 length is 16 residues. CDR3 DNA sequence: TGTGCCACCAGCAGAGATAACAGCGGGGGACGCCAGCCCCAGCATTTT. Its translation: CATSRDNSGGRQPQHF.

J is TRBJ2-1 and V is TRBV6-5, with D perhaps TRBD1 (6 bases). The V gene's germline CDR1 is MNHEY and CDR2 SVGAGI. The length of the CDR3 is 15 residues. Trimming shortened V by 6 bases and J by 0 bases, and 12 bases separated the two germline ends. DNA for the CDR3: TGTGCCAGCAGGGACAGCCCAAACTCCTACAATGAGCAGTTCTTC. Amino acids: CASRDSPNSYNEQFF.

The rearrangement uses TRBV19 and TRBJ2-1; 7 bases match TRBD2. Losses at the gene ends were 5 bases for V and 2 bases for J; bases not matched to a gene: 0. Germline V CDR1 and CDR2: LNHDA, SQIVND (reference sequence). The length of the CDR3 is 13 residues. The CDR3 nucleotides are TGTGCCAGTAGTGGGACTACCTACAATGAGCAGTTCTTC. Protein sequence: CASSGTTYNEQFF.

The chain joins TRBV9 to TRBJ1-4; 8 bases line up with TRBD1. This CDR3 is built from 14 residues. Germline CDR1 SGDLS, CDR2 YYNGEE. V lost 7 bases to trimming and J lost 7 bases; unmatched junction nucleotides: 9. The CDR3 spells CASGRDRIGEKLFF. The CDR3 region has the DNA TGTGCCAGCGGGAGGGACAGGATCGGTGAAAAACTGTTTTTT.

The chain uses TRBV30 and TRBJ1-6; D is undetermined. Germline V lookup: CDR1 GTSNPN, CDR2 SVGIG (reference sequence). V lost 0 bases and J 6 bases, leaving 15 bases between the germline ends. This CDR3 is 16 amino acids long. This CDR3 is CAWSVPGFTGNSPLHF. The DNA of the CDR3 is TGTGCCTGGAGTGTACCGGGGTTCACGGGTAATTCACCCCTCCACTTT. The full variable domain, completed using reference TRBV30 and TRBJ1-6, is SQTIHQWPATLVQPVGSPLSLECTVEGTSNPNLYWYRQAAGRGLQLLFYSVGIGQISSEVPQNLSASRPQDRQFILSSKKLLLSDSGFYLCAWSVPGFTGNSPLHFGNGTRLTVT.

The genes are TRBV27 and TRBJ1-4; the D is unclear. Germline CDR1 and CDR2: MNHEY and SMNVEV (reference sequence). Trimming left V 2 bases short and J 8 bases short, with 6 bases between. The length of the CDR3 is 12 residues. The CDR3 reads CASSLRSEKLFF. The CDR3 nucleotides are TGTGCCAGCAGTTTAAGGTCGGAAAAACTGTTTTTT.

The V and J genes are TRBV14 and TRBJ2-5, with 8 bases lining up with TRBD2. The ends lost 4 bases at V and 4 bases at J; junction bases unmatched: 11. This CDR3 has 16 residues. In germline, CDR1 is SGHDN, CDR2 FVKESK. Here the CDR3 reads CASSPGGGGRGETQYF. CDR3 nucleotide sequence: TGTGCCAGCAGCCCGGGAGGGGGAGGCCGGGGAGAGACCCAGTACTTC.

This sequence joins TRBV11-2 and TRBJ2-2, with D tentatively TRBD1 or TRBD2 (5 bases each). CDR1 and CDR2 (germline): SGHAT, FQNNGV. Trimming pared 1 base from V and 7 bases from J, leaving 13 bases between. The CDR3 totals 15 residues. DNA of the CDR3: TGTGCCAGCAGCTTAGTCAGGGAGCGAAGCGGGGAGCTGTTTTTT. Translating it yields CASSLVRERSGELFF.

This chain joins TRBV10-3 and TRBJ2-1; perhaps TRBD2 as D (6 bases). The germline gives CDR1 ENHRY, CDR2 SYGVKD. Trimming cost V 6 bases and J 4 bases, with 16 bases left between them. This CDR3 contains 15 residues. The CDR3 loop is CAISKSEAGYNEQFF. CDR3 nucleotide sequence: TGTGCCATCAGCAAGTCCGAGGCGGGGTACAATGAGCAGTTCTTC.

The chain links TRBV19 to TRBJ2-1; no reliable D call. The V and J ends lost 8 bases and 10 bases respectively, with 21 bases between them. There are 14 residues in the CDR3. Germline V gives CDR1 LNHDA, CDR2 SQIVND (reference sequence). The CDR3 region is CASEQGKEYGEQFF. For the CDR3, the DNA is TGTGCCAGTGAACAAGGGAAAGAGTATGGGGAGCAGTTCTTC.

V is TRBV7-2 and J is TRBJ1-1; D unclear. The CDR3 spans 12 residues. Trimming left V 2 bases short and J 2 bases short, with 3 bases between. CDR1 is SGHTA, CDR2 FQGNSA, per germline. CDR3 sequence (DNA): TGTGCCAGCAGCTTATATAACACTGAAGCTTTCTTT. This sequence encodes CASSLYNTEAFF.

V is TRBV12-5 and J is TRBJ2-3; a possible D gene is TRBD2 (5 bases). Germline V lookup: CDR1 LGHNT, CDR2 FRNRAP. V was pared by 4 bases and J by 6 bases, with 11 bases between. The CDR3 contains 13 residues. The DNA for the CDR3 is TGTGCTAGTGGTTCGTGGGAGTCGGATACGCAGTATTTT. Translating gives CASGSWESDTQYF.

V gene TRBV11-3 combines with J gene TRBJ2-2; no clear D. V was pared by 4 bases and J by 5 bases, with 8 bases between. Germline values: CDR1 SGHNT, CDR2 YENEEA. The CDR3 totals 13 residues. Here the CDR3 DNA reads TGTGCCAGCAGCTCGAATCCTACCGGGGAGCTGTTTTTT. Its protein product is CASSSNPTGELFF.

The CDR3 coding sequence is TGCGCCAGCAGCTCCGACAGCTCTGGAAACACCATATATTTT. Translated, it gives CASSSDSSGNTIYF. V and J are TRBV5-1 and TRBJ1-3, with a possible D match to TRBD1 (5 bases). V was pared by 3 bases and J by 0 bases, with 7 bases between. From germline, CDR1 is SGHRS and CDR2 YFSETQ. The CDR3 runs 14 residues. The full variable domain, its missing parts supplied by reference TRBV5-1 and TRBJ1-3, is KAGVTQTPRYLIKTRGQQVTLSCSPISGHRSVSWYQQTPGQGLQFLFEYFSETQRNKGNFPGRFSGRQFSNSRSEMNVSTLELGDSALYLCASSSDSSGNTIYFGEGSWLTVV.

CDR3 sequence (DNA): TGTGCCAGCACCGCAAGGGATACCGGGGAGCTGTTTTTT. The encoded protein is CASTARDTGELFF. The chain joins TRBV28 to TRBJ2-2; D not certain. Germline CDR1 reads MDHEN; CDR2 reads SYDVKM. This CDR3 has 13 residues. Trimming stripped 7 bases from V and 5 bases from J, with 11 bases between.

The chain carries TRBV18 and TRBJ1-2, with TRBD1 identical over 8 bases. The CDR3 is made up of 14 amino acids. J lost 4 bases, V lost 3 bases, and 4 bases had no gene match. The germline gives CDR1 KGHSH, CDR2 LQKENI. DNA of the CDR3: TGTGCCAGCTCACCGGACAGGGAGGGCTATGGCTACACCTTC. Translating gives CASSPDREGYGYTF.

This chain connects TRBV5-4 to TRBJ2-1; TRBD2 matches at 8 bases. The J segment lost 2 bases and the V segment lost 2 bases, leaving 3 bases of the junction unmatched. Germline CDR1 reads SGHNT; CDR2 reads YYREEE (reference sequence). CDR3 size: 15 residues. This CDR3 reads CASSLAGDAYNEQFF. CDR3 coding DNA: TGTGCCAGCAGCTTAGCGGGAGACGCCTACAATGAGCAGTTCTTC. Drawing the rest from reference TRBV5-4 and TRBJ2-1, the complete variable domain is ETGVTQSPTHLIKTRGQQVTLRCSSQSGHNTVSWYQQALGQGPQFIFQYYREEENGRGNFPPRFSGLQFPNYSSELNVNALELDDSALYLCASSLAGDAYNEQFFGPGTRLTVL.

The gene calls are TRBV28 and TRBJ2-5, with TRBD2 matching 7 bases. The DNA matches TRBJ2-7 better at its end, which makes the J call doubtful. There are 14 residues in the CDR3. Germline lookup yields CDR1 MDHEN and CDR2 SYDVKM. The DNA of the CDR3 is TGTGCCAGCAGTTGGGCTAGCGGACTGTACGAGCAGTACTTC. It is translated as CASSWASGLYEQYF.

The chain uses TRBV30 and TRBJ2-5; 8 bases fit TRBD1. V was pared by 5 bases and J by 8 bases, with 7 bases of the junction left unmatched. The CDR3 has 12 amino acids. CDR1 is GTSNPN and CDR2 is SVGIG in the germline V gene (reference sequence). In DNA form, the CDR3 reads TGTGCCTGGGCGACAGGGGTCGGCACCCAGTACTTC. Amino acid sequence: CAWATGVGTQYF.